A single sample gave rise to the 16 T cell receptor beta chains below, sequenced in a study of technical replicates of blood from a handful of donors. Method: immunoSEQ multiplex PCR; TCRdb's copy keeps in-frame clones and lacks some. The data show roughly 85,000 clones, with approximately 93% seen just once and over 0.25% held by the top ten. What was sequenced was T cells isolated from PBMCs. All receptors derive from a human donor in good health.

J is TRBJ2-7 and V is TRBV2, with 7 bases matching TRBD2. J was trimmed by 1 base and V by 5 bases; bases with no gene match: 5. This CDR3 contains 14 residues. CDR1 SNHLY and CDR2 FYNNEI come from the germline V gene. This chain's CDR3 is CASSPQRGSYEQYF. CDR3 nucleotides: TGTGCCAGCAGTCCCCAGCGGGGTTCCTACGAGCAGTACTTC. The entire variable domain, with the rest obtained from reference TRBV2 and TRBJ2-7, is as follows: EPEVTQTPSHQVTQMGQEVILRCVPISNHLYFYWYRQILGQKVEFLVSFYNNEISEKSEIFDDQFSVERPDGSNFTLKIRSTKLEDSAMYFCASSPQRGSYEQYFGPGTRLTVT.

V usage is TRBV30 and J usage is TRBJ2-3; possibly TRBD1 for D (6 bases). The V end was cut by 3 bases, the J end by 6 bases, with 10 bases between. The germline V gene encodes CDR1 GTSNPN and CDR2 SVGIG (reference sequence). This CDR3 is 12 amino acids long. The CDR3 spells CAWSPGVDTQYF. For the CDR3, the DNA is TGTGCCTGGAGCCCAGGGGTGGATACGCAGTATTTT.

The gene calls are TRBV13 and TRBJ2-3; 9 bases line up with TRBD1. The germline V gene has CDR1 PRHDT and CDR2 FYEKMQ (reference sequence). The CDR3 is 15 amino acids. With 1 base clipped from V and 5 bases from J, the junction kept 4 bases outside the gene matches. The CDR3 loop reads CASSLEQGAGDTQYF. The CDR3 DNA reads TGTGCCAGCAGCTTAGAACAGGGGGCCGGAGATACGCAGTATTTT. Full variable domain (outside the CDR3, taken from reference TRBV13 and TRBJ2-3): AAGVIQSPRHLIKEKRETATLKCYPIPRHDTVYWYQQGPGQDPQFLISFYEKMQSDKGSIPDRFSAQQFSDYHSELNMSSLELGDSALYFCASSLEQGAGDTQYFGPGTRLTVL.

This clone was observed a handful of times. The chain has TRBV19 and TRBJ1-1, with D maybe TRBD1 (6 bases). Germline V lookup: CDR1 LNHDA, CDR2 SQIVND (reference sequence). This CDR3 contains 13 residues. V lost 5 bases and J 1 base, leaving 8 bases between the germline ends. The CDR3 protein is CASSPTGNTEAFF. The CDR3 DNA follows: TGTGCCAGTAGTCCGACAGGGAACACTGAAGCTTTCTTT.

This clone was counted between two and nine times. The rearrangement uses TRBV13 and TRBJ1-1; D may be TRBD1 (6 bases). CDR3 size: 15 residues. The V end lost 1 base, the J end lost 2 bases, and 11 bases lay between the germline ends. CDR1 PRHDT and CDR2 FYEKMQ come from the germline V gene (reference sequence). The CDR3: CASSLDRVGNTEAFF. The DNA for the CDR3 is TGTGCCAGCAGCTTAGACAGGGTGGGAAACACTGAAGCTTTCTTT.

About this clone itself: At one end the junction does not follow the germline gene, possibly because of a read error. J is TRBJ1-5 and V is TRBV6-5; tentative D call: TRBD1 (6 bases). Germline loops: CDR1 MNHEY, CDR2 SVGAGI. This CDR3 spans 15 amino acids. CDR3 loop: CASSYSGAGDQPQHF. The CDR3 DNA reads TGTGCCAGCAGCTACTCAGGGGCGGGAGATCAGCCCCAGCATTTT.

The chain uses TRBV6-1 and TRBJ2-5, with a tentative D call TRBD1 (6 bases). The CDR3 totals 15 residues. The ends were cut back, 3 bases at V and 3 bases at J, with 14 bases in the middle. CDR1 MNHNS and CDR2 SASEGT come from the germline V gene. CDR3 nucleotide sequence: TGTGCCAGCAGTGAGGGTCCAGGGGTGGAAGAGACCCAGTACTTC. Its protein is CASSEGPGVEETQYF.

This chain links TRBV4-1 with TRBJ2-1, with 8 bases matching TRBD1. The junction had 10 bases not matched to a gene; V was cut back by 4 bases and J by 8 bases. From germline, CDR1 is MGHRA and CDR2 YSYEKL. The CDR3 spans 15 residues. The CDR3 reads CASSPTGDRGHEQFF. Written as DNA, the CDR3 is TGCGCCAGCAGCCCGACAGGGGACCGCGGGCATGAGCAGTTCTTC.

The V and J genes are TRBV27 and TRBJ2-7, with 7 bases fitting TRBD2. The germline gives CDR1 MNHEY, CDR2 SMNVEV (reference sequence). The V segment lost 3 bases and the J segment 2 bases; nucleotides outside the gene matches: 7. The CDR3 has 15 amino acids. Here the CDR3 DNA reads TGTGCCAGCAGTTTCTCTTCGGGAGGCCCCTACGAGCAGTACTTC. It translates to CASSFSSGGPYEQYF.

In this sample, this clone is medium-sized. The chain employs TRBV19 and TRBJ2-1; weak D call: TRBD2 (6 bases). Deletions cut 7 bases from V and 4 bases from J, with 23 bases between. Per the germline V gene, CDR1 is LNHDA and CDR2 is SQIVND (reference sequence). The CDR3 covers 17 residues. This chain's CDR3 is CASTTHSLLAGYNEQFF. The CDR3 region has the DNA TGTGCCAGTACAACCCATTCCCTACTAGCAGGATACAATGAGCAGTTCTTC.

As regards this clone: Other nucleotide sequences from this sample produce the same CDR3. The chain uses TRBV5-1 and TRBJ1-5, with TRBD1 identical over 7 bases. CDR1 is SGHRS, CDR2 YFSETQ, per germline. The V and J ends lost 1 base and 1 base, in that order; junction bases with no gene match: 2. The CDR3 contains 15 residues. The DNA of the CDR3 is TGCGCCAGCAGCTTGTCGACAGGGAGCAATCAGCCCCAGCATTTT. Translated: CASSLSTGSNQPQHF.

The rearrangement uses TRBV19 and TRBJ2-1; D is possibly TRBD1 (6 bases). V lost 5 bases and J 1 base, leaving 18 bases between the germline ends. In germline, CDR1 is LNHDA, CDR2 SQIVND (reference sequence). This CDR3 has 17 amino acids. CDR3 region: CASSRDTPGDSYNEQFF. In DNA form, the CDR3 reads TGTGCCAGTAGTCGGGACACCCCAGGGGATTCCTACAATGAGCAGTTCTTC. The whole variable domain, remainder taken from reference TRBV19 and TRBJ2-1, is DGGITQSPKYLFRKEGQNVTLSCEQNLNHDAMYWYRQDPGQGLRLIYYSQIVNDFQKGDIAEGYSVSREKKESFPLTVTSAQKNPTAFYLCASSRDTPGDSYNEQFFGPGTRLTVL.

The rearrangement uses TRBV28 and TRBJ2-7; maybe TRBD1 (6 bases). Per the germline V gene, CDR1 is MDHEN and CDR2 is SYDVKM. Between the trimmed V and J ends, which lost 11 bases and 0 bases, there was a span of 17 bases. CDR3 length: 14 residues. The DNA for the CDR3 is TGTGCCGTGAAACAGGGTATGGTCTCCTACGAGCAGTACTTC. Translation gives CAVKQGMVSYEQYF.

This chain connects TRBV7-9 to TRBJ2-7; TRBD1 aligns across 7 bases. The CDR3 is made up of 13 amino acids. Germline V gene lookup returns CDR1 SEHNR and CDR2 FQNEAQ (reference sequence). V shed 5 bases, J shed 7 bases, and the junction held 8 bases outside the gene matches. DNA for the CDR3: TGTGCCAGCAGCCTTGGGACAGTCGGGGAGCAGTACTTC. This translates into CASSLGTVGEQYF. Supplemented by reference TRBV7-9 and TRBJ2-7, the full variable domain reads DTGVSQNPRHKITKRGQNVTFRCDPISEHNRLYWYRQTLGQGPEFLTYFQNEAQLEKSRLLSDRFSAERPKGSFSTLEIQRTEQGDSAMYLCASSLGTVGEQYFGPGTRLTVT.

This chain joins TRBV4-1 and TRBJ2-7; 7 bases are a match to TRBD1. With 1 base clipped from V and 2 bases from J, the junction kept 2 bases outside the gene matches. The CDR3 totals 14 residues. Per the germline V gene, CDR1 is MGHRA and CDR2 is YSYEKL. In DNA, the CDR3 is TGCGCCAGCAGCCAAGTCAGGGGGACCTACGAGCAGTACTTC. It specifies CASSQVRGTYEQYF.

The chain has TRBV25-1 and TRBJ1-6; 9 nucleotides agree with TRBD1. Germline V gene data show CDR1 as MGHDK and CDR2 as SYGVNS. The CDR3 runs to 17 residues. The trim removed 4 bases at V and 4 bases at J, leaving 8 bases unmatched. The CDR3 loop is CASSGWTGEVYNSPLHF. Written as DNA, the CDR3 is TGTGCCAGCAGTGGATGGACAGGGGAGGTGTATAATTCACCCCTCCACTTT.